What follows describes a single T cell receptor (beta chain). The antigen remains unidentified. The CDR3 extends over 21 amino acids. The germline gives CDR1 LGHNA, CDR2 YSLEER. V was pared by 3 bases and J by 0 bases, with 17 bases of the junction left unmatched. TCRdb analysed the reads with MiXCR anew, one entry per CDR3 protein. The sample lists approximately 140,000 distinct CDR3 sequences; about 24% were seen once. These data originate in a study of T cell repertoires in cytomegalovirus infection. Whole-study context: Public TCR beta signatures indicated both CMV infection and matching HLA type.

Study-level results: HLA-C-restricted TCR beta clonotypes specific for CMV led the ex vivo response. Adding up the frequency of public TCR beta families identified people who carried CMV plus the relevant HLA.

The receptor's source is a human donor in good health (CMV status not recorded). Some clones in this sample may be carry-over from other donors' samples. Input material: PBMCs, sequenced either directly or after in vitro stimulation (not recorded which). The rearrangement joins TRBV4-3 to TRBJ2-1, with TRBD2 matching over 10 bases. DNA for the CDR3: TGCGCCAGCAGCCAGAGGACAGGCGTCGGACTAGCGGATTTCTCCTACAATGAGCAGTTCTTC. This sequence encodes CASSQRTGVGLADFSYNEQFF.